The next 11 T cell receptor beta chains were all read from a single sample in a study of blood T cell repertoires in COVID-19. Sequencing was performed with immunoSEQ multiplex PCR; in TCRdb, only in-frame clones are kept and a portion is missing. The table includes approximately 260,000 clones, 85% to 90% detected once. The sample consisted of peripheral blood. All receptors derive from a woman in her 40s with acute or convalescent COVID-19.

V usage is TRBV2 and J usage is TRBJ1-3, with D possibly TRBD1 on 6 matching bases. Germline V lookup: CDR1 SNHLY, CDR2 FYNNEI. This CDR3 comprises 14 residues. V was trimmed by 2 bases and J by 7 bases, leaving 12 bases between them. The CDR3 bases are TGTGCCAGCAGTGAACGGCAGGGGTTCAACACCATATATTTT. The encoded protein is CASSERQGFNTIYF.

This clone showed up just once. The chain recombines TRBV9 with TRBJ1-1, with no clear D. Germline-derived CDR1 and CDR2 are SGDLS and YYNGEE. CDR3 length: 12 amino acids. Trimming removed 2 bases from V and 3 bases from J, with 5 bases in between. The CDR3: CASSVRDTEAFF. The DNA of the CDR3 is TGTGCCAGCAGCGTGCGGGACACTGAAGCTTTCTTT.

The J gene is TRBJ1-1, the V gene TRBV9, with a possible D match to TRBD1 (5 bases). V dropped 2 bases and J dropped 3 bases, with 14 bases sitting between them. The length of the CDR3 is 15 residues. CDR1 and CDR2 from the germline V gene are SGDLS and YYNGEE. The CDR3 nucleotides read TGTGCCAGCAGCGTTTTCACGGACAAGGACACTGAAGCTTTCTTT. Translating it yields CASSVFTDKDTEAFF. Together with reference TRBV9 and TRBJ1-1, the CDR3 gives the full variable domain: DSGVTQTPKHLITATGQRVTLRCSPRSGDLSVYWYQQSLDQGLQFLIQYYNGEERAKGNILERFSAQQFPDLHSELNLSSLELGDSALYFCASSVFTDKDTEAFFGQGTRLTVV.

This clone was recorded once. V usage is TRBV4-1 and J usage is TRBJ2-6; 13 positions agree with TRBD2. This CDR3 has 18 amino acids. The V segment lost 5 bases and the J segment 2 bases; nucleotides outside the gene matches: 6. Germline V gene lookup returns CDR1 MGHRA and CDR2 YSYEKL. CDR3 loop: CASSWAGLAGPGANVLTF. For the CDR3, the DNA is TGCGCCAGCAGCTGGGCGGGACTAGCGGGGCCTGGGGCCAACGTCCTGACTTTC.

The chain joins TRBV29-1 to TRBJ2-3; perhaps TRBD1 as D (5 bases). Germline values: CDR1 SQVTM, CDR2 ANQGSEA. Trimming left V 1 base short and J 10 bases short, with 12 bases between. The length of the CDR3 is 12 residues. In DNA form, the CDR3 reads TGCAGCGTTGAAGTCTGGCAGGGCGCGCAGTATTTT. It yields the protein CSVEVWQGAQYF.

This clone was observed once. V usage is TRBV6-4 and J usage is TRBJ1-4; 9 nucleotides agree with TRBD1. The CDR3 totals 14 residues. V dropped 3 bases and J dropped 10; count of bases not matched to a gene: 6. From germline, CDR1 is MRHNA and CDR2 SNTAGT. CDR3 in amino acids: CASSEGTGFGKLFF. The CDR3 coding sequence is TGTGCCAGCAGTGAAGGGACAGGGTTTGGAAAACTGTTTTTT.

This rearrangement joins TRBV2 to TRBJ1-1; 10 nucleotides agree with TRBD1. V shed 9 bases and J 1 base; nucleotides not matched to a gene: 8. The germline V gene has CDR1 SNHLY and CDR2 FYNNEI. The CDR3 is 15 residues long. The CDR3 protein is CARNRDRGTNTEAFF. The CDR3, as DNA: TGTGCCAGGAACCGGGACAGGGGCACGAACACTGAAGCTTTCTTT.

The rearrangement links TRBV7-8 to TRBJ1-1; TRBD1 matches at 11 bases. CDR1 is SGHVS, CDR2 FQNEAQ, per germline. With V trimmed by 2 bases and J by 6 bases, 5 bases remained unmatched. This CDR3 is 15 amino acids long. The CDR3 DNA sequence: TGTGCCAGCAGCTTAATAGGACAGGGGGCGGCTGAAGCTTTCTTT. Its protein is CASSLIGQGAAEAFF.

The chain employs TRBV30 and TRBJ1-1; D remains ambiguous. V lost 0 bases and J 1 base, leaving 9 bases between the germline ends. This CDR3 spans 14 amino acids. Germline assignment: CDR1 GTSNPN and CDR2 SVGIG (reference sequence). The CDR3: CAWSVGNRNTEAFF. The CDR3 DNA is TGTGCCTGGAGTGTCGGGAACAGGAACACTGAAGCTTTCTTT.

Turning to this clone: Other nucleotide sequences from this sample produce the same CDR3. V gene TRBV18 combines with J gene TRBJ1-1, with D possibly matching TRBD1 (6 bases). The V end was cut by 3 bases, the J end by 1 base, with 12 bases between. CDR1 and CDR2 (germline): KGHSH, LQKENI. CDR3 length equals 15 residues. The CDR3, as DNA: TGTGCCAGCTCACCCACTACAGGGACGAACACTGAAGCTTTCTTT. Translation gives CASSPTTGTNTEAFF.

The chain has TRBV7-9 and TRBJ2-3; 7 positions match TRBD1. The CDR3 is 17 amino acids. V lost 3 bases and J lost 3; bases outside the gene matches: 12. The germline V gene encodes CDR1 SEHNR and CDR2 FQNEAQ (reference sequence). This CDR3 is CASSFTSGTEGTDTQYF. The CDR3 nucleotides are TGTGCCAGCAGCTTCACTTCCGGGACAGAGGGAACAGATACGCAGTATTTT.